This is a list of T cell receptor beta chains from one sample in a study of blood T cells in healthy people across ages. One entry per CDR3 protein, called by TCRdb with MiXCR from the 5' RACE reads. The sample includes over 600,000 distinct CDR3 sequences, roughly 21% seen only once; the top ten take approximately 3.6%. The sample taken for sequencing was blood. These receptors were obtained from a man in his 70s in good health. Both conserved end residues are part of each CDR3. D genes are given only for firm matches. Only some rows state a clone size, as once, few, many or a class for expanded clones.

v_call,d_call,clone_size,j_call,cdr3_aa,cdr3_nt
TRBV6-6,.,.,TRBJ2-5,CASRDSKGETQYF,TGTGCCAGCAGGGATTCAAAGGGAGAGACCCAGTACTTC
TRBV5-1,TRBD2,few,TRBJ2-4,CASSLGLAGDQYF,TGCGCCAGCAGCCTAGGACTAGCGGGAGATCAGTACTTC
TRBV9,TRBD2,many,TRBJ2-1,CASSVGSGRWYEQFF,TGTGCCAGCAGCGTCGGTAGCGGGAGGTGGTATGAGCAGTTCTTC
TRBV6-2/TRBV6-3,.,.,TRBJ2-7,CASMAGAYEQHF,TGTGCCAGCATGGCAGGGGCCTACGAGCAGCACTTC
TRBV5-1,.,.,TRBJ1-2,CASSLDPGAQGYTF,TGCGCCAGCAGCTTGGACCCGGGGGCACAAGGCTACACCTTC
TRBV2,TRBD2,.,TRBJ2-1,CASSEYPSGNEQFF,TGTGCCAGCAGTGAATACCCTAGCGGCAATGAGCAGTTCTTC
TRBV5-1,TRBD2,.,TRBJ2-1,CASRRWGAGVYNEQFF,TGCGCCAGCAGAAGATGGGGAGCGGGAGTTTACAATGAGCAGTTCTTC
TRBV6-1,TRBD1,.,TRBJ1-5,CASSAWGTGGDQPQHF,TGTGCCAGCAGTGCTTGGGGGACAGGGGGCGATCAGCCCCAGCATTTT
TRBV7-9,TRBD1,many,TRBJ1-2,CASRIDRESGYTF,TGTGCCAGCAGGATCGACAGGGAGAGTGGCTACACCTTC
TRBV5-1,TRBD2,.,TRBJ2-2,CASSIQGLAVNTGELFF,TGCGCCAGCAGTATCCAGGGACTAGCGGTGAACACCGGGGAGCTGTTTTTT
TRBV3-1,TRBD1,.,TRBJ2-5,CASSQARQGDWETQYF,TGTGCCAGCAGCCAAGCCCGACAGGGCGATTGGGAGACCCAGTACTTC
TRBV20-1,.,.,TRBJ1-5,CSASTLGRESNQPQHF,TGCAGTGCTAGTACCCTCGGAAGGGAAAGCAATCAGCCCCAGCATTTT
TRBV18,.,.,TRBJ2-7,CASSPRGTEGYGQYF,TGTGCCAGCTCACCACGGGGGACGGAAGGCTACGGGCAGTACTTC
TRBV4-2,.,.,TRBJ1-1,CASSQEDQGTEAFF,TGTGCCAGCAGCCAAGAAGATCAGGGGACTGAAGCTTTCTTT
TRBV5-6,.,few,TRBJ2-5,CASSVAGETQYF,TGTGCCAGCAGCGTGGCGGGTGAGACCCAGTACTTC
TRBV19,TRBD2,few,TRBJ2-3,CASSKPGLAADTQYF,TGTGCCAGTAGTAAGCCGGGACTAGCAGCAGATACGCAGTATTTT
TRBV12-3/TRBV12-4,TRBD2,.,TRBJ2-3,CASRPASGRLDTQYF,TGTGCCAGCAGGCCTGCGAGCGGGAGGCTAGATACGCAGTATTTT
TRBV5-1,.,few,TRBJ2-7,CASSLGETINEQYF,TGCGCCAGCAGCTTGGGAGAGACGATCAACGAGCAGTACTTC